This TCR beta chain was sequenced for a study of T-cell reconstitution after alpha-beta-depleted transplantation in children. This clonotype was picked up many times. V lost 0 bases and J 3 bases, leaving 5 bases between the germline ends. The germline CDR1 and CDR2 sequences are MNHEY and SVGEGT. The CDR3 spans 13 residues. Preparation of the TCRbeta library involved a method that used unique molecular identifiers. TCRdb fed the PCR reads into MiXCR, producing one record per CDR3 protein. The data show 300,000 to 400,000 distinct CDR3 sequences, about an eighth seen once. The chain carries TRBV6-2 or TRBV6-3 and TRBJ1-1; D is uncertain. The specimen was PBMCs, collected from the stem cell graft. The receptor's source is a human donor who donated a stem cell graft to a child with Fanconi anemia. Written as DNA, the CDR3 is TGTGCCAGCAGTTACTCGAGGGACACTGAAGCTTTCTTT. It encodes CASSYSRDTEAFF.